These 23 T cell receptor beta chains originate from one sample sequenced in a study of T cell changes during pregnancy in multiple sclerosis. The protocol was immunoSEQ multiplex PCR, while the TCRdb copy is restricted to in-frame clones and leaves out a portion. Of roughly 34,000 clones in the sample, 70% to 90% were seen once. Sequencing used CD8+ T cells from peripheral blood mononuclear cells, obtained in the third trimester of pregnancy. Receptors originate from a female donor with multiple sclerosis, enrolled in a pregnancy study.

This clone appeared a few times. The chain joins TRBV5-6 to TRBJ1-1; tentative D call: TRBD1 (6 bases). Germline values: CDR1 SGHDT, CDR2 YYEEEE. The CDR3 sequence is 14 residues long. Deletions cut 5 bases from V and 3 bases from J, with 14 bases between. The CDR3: CASSSYTGYTEAFF. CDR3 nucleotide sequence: TGTGCCAGCAGTTCCTATACAGGGTACACTGAAGCTTTCTTT.

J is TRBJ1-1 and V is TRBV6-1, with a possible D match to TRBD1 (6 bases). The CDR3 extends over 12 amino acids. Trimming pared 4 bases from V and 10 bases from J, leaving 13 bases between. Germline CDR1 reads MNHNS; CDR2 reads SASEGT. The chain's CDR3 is CASSVSGGAAFF. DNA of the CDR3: TGTGCCAGCAGTGTATCGGGGGGCGCAGCTTTCTTT.

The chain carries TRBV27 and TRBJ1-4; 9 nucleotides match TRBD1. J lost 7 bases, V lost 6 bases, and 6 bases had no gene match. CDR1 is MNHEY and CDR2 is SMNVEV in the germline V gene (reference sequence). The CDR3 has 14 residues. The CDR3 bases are TGTGCCAGCAGCCCCGGGACAGGGTCTGAAAAACTGTTTTTT. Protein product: CASSPGTGSEKLFF.

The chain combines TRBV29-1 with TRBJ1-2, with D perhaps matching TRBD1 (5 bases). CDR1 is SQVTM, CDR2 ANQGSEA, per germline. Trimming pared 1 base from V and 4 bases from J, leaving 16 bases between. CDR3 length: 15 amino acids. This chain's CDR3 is CSVEGGGVGAYGYTF. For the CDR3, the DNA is TGCAGCGTTGAAGGGGGCGGTGTAGGGGCCTATGGCTACACCTTC.

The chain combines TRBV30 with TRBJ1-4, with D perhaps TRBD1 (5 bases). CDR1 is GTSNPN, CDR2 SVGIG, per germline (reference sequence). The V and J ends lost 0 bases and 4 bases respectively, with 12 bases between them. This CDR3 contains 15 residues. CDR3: CAWSVDGQGNEKLFF. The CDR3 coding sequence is TGTGCCTGGAGTGTTGATGGGCAGGGTAATGAAAAACTGTTTTTT.

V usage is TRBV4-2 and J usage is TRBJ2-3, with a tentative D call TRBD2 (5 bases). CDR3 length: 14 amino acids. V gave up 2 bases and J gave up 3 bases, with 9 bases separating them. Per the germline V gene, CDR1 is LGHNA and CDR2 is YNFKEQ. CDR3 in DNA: TGTGCCAGCAGCCAATATACGGGGACAGATACGCAGTATTTT. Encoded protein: CASSQYTGTDTQYF.

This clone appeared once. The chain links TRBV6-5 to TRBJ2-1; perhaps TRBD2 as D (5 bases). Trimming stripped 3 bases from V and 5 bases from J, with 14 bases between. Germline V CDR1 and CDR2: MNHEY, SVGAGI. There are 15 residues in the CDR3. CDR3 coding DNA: TGTGCCAGCAGTTATGAGCCGGTCGGGGACAATGAGCAGTTCTTC. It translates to CASSYEPVGDNEQFF.

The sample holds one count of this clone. The CDR3 DNA follows: TGTGCCACCGCCCCCGACAGGGGGCAGGACGGGGAGCTGTTTTTT. Its protein product is CATAPDRGQDGELFF. The chain employs TRBV27 and TRBJ2-2; TRBD1 aligns across 10 bases. Unmatched junction bases numbered 12, after V lost 10 bases and J lost 7 bases. CDR1 is MNHEY and CDR2 is SMNVEV in the germline V gene (reference sequence). The CDR3 contains 15 residues.

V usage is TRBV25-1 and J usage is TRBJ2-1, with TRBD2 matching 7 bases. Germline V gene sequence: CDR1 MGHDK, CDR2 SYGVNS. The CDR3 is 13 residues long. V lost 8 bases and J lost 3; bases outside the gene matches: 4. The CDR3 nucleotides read TGTGCCAGCGGCTGGACTAGCTACAATGAGCAGTTCTTC. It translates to CASGWTSYNEQFF.

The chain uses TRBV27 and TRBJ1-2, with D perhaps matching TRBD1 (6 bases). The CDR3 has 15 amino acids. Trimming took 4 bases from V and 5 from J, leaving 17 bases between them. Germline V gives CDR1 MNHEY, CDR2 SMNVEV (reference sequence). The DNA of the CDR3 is TGTGCCAGCAGTTCTACCCCGGACAGTTCATATGGCTACACCTTC. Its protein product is CASSSTPDSSYGYTF.

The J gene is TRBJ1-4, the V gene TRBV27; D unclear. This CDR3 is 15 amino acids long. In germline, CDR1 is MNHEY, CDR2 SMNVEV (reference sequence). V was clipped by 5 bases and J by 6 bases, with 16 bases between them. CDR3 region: CASSPTVVEYEKLFF. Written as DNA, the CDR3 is TGTGCCAGCAGTCCTACAGTCGTCGAGTATGAAAAACTGTTTTTT. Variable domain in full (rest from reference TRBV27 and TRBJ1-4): EAQVTQNPRYLITVTGKKLTVTCSQNMNHEYMSWYRQDPGLGLRQIYYSMNVEVTDKGDVPEGYKVSRKEKRNFPLILESPSPNQTSLYFCASSPTVVEYEKLFFGSGTQLSVL.

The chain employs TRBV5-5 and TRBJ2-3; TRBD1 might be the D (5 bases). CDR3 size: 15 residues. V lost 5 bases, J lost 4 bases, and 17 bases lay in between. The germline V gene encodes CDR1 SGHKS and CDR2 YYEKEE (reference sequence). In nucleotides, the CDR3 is TGTGCCAGCAGACCTCTGGTGGGGCAGCCAGATACGCAGTATTTT. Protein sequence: CASRPLVGQPDTQYF. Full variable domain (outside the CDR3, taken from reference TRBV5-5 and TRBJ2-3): DAGVTQSPTHLIKTRGQQVTLRCSPISGHKSVSWYQQVLGQGPQFIFQYYEKEERGRGNFPDRFSARQFPNYSSELNVNALLLGDSALYLCASRPLVGQPDTQYFGPGTRLTVL.

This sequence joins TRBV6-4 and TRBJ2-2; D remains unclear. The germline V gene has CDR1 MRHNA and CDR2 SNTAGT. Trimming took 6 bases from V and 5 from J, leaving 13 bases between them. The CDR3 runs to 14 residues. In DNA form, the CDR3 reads TGTGCCAGCAGCTCGGTAGGCGGAACCGGGGAGCTGTTTTTT. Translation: CASSSVGGTGELFF.

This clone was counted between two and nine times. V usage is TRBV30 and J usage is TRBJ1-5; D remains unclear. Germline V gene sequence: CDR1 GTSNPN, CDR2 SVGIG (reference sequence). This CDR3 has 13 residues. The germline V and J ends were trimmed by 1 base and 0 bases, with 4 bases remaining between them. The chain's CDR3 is CAWSGGSNQPQHF. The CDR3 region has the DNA TGTGCCTGGAGTGGCGGTAGCAATCAGCCCCAGCATTTT.

CDR3 nucleotides: TGTGCCAGCAGCTTTCAGGGGGCCTTCGTTGAAGCTTTCTTT. Amino acid sequence: CASSFQGAFVEAFF. The chain employs TRBV11-2 and TRBJ1-1; 8 bases match TRBD1. Trimming at V came to 3 bases and at J to 7 bases, leaving 7 bases not matched to a gene. The CDR3 totals 14 residues. Germline CDR1 reads SGHAT; CDR2 reads FQNNGV.

CDR3 sequence: CASSVVSGGRNTGELFF. The CDR3 bases are TGTGCCAGCAGTGTGGTTAGCGGGGGTCGGAACACCGGGGAGCTGTTTTTT. The V call is TRBV2, the J call TRBJ2-2, with 9 bases matching TRBD2. The V and J ends lost 4 bases and 1 base, in that order; junction bases with no gene match: 7. The CDR3 totals 17 residues. Germline-derived CDR1 and CDR2 are SNHLY and FYNNEI.

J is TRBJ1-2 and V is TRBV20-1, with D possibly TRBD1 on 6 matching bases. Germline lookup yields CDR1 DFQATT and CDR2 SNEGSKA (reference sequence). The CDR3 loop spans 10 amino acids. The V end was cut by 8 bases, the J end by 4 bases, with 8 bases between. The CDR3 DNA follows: TGCAGTCCCAGGGGCTATGGCTACACCTTC. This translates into CSPRGYGYTF.

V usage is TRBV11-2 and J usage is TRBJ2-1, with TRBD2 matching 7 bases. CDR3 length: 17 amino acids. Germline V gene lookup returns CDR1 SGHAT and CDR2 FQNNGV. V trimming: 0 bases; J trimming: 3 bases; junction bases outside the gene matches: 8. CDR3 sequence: CASSLDHLAVDYNEQFF. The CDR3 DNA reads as TGTGCCAGCAGCTTAGATCACCTAGCGGTTGACTACAATGAGCAGTTCTTC.

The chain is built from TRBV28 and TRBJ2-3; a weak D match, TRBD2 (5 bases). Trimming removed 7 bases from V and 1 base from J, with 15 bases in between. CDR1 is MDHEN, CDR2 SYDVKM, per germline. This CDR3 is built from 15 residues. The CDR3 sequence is CASKTEGWGTDTQYF. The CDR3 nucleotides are TGTGCCAGCAAAACTGAGGGATGGGGCACAGATACGCAGTATTTT.

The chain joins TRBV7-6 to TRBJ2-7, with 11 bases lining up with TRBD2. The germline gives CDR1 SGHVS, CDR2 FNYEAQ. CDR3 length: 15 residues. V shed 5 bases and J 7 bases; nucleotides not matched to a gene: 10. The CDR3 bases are TGTGCCAGCAGCCAGACTAGCGGGGCCGAGAGGGAGCAGTACTTC. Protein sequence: CASSQTSGAEREQYF.

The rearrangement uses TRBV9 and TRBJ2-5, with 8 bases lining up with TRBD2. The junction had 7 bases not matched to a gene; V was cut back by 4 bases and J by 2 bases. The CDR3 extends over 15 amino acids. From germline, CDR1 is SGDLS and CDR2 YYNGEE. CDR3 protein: CASSTTTSGQETQYF. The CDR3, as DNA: TGTGCCAGCAGCACGACCACTAGCGGTCAAGAGACCCAGTACTTC.

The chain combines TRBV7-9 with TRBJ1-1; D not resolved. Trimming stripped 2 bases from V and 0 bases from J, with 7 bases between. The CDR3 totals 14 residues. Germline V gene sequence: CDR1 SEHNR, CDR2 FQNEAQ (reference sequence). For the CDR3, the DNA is TGTGCCAGCAGCTTAACAGAGATGAACACTGAAGCTTTCTTT. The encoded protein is CASSLTEMNTEAFF.

Here the CDR3 reads CASSPLAGGPSLNNEQFF. Here the CDR3 DNA reads TGTGCCAGCAGCCCCCTAGCGGGGGGGCCCAGCTTAAACAATGAGCAGTTCTTC. This chain connects TRBV7-3 to TRBJ2-1; 12 bases match TRBD2. J lost 5 bases, V lost 5 bases, and 13 bases had no gene match. The length of the CDR3 is 18 residues. Germline CDR1 is SGHTA and CDR2 is FQGTGA.